This T cell receptor (beta chain) originates from a study of T-cell memory formation after mild COVID-19. General study results and limits: Contracting clones from day 15 to 85 had balanced CD4/CD8; later expanders favoured CD4+.

TCRdb used MiXCR to reprocess the 5' RACE reads, holding one entry per CDR3 protein. The sample yields around 390,000 distinct CDR3 sequences, 15% to 20% seen once. Germline CDR1 and CDR2: LGHNA and YSLEER. Trimming left V 3 bases short and J 11 bases short, with 11 bases between. The CDR3 has 12 amino acids. About this clonotype itself: Antigen specificity is unknown.

The receptor's source is a man aged 18 to 30 who had mild COVID-19 (a few samples of this study predate the infection). Cell type and time point are not known. Sequenced material: PBMCs or a T cell subset sorted from them (not recorded which). The rearrangement uses TRBV4-3 and TRBJ2-1, with D possibly matching TRBD2 (5 bases). The CDR3 region has the DNA TGCGCCAGCAGCCACGGACTGGGTAAGCAGTTCTTC. Its translation is CASSHGLGKQFF.